Described below is a single T cell receptor beta chain sequence and its context. Its antigen is undetermined. The source of the sample is a study of chemoradiotherapy in HPV16-positive cancers. Study observations and caveats: HPV-specific T cells were functionally defined from only two HPV16-positive patients. Candidate HPV-specific clones and E7-related TCR motifs grew in tumor during treatment.

The assay was immunoSEQ multiplex PCR, and TCRdb's table has in-frame clones only and misses some. The sample lists 16,000 or so clones; roughly 79% were seen once. This sequence was found in a human donor with HPV-associated anogenital cancer. Collection took place from a patient who underwent chemoradiotherapy.

This chain's CDR3 is CASSDSQHGTQYF. CDR3 in DNA: TGTGCCAGCAGTGACTCGCAGCACGGTACGCAGTATTTT. V usage is TRBV6-4 and J usage is TRBJ2-3, with D unresolved. V was clipped by 0 bases and J by 8 bases, with 9 bases between them. The CDR3 loop spans 13 amino acids. Germline CDR1 is MRHNA and CDR2 is SNTAGT.